Listed here are 3 T cell receptor beta chains from one sample, sequenced in a study of control samples from healthy donors and cancer patients. The assay was immunoSEQ multiplex PCR, and TCRdb's table has in-frame clones only and misses some. The sample contains 70,000 to 85,000 clones, roughly 84% of which appear only once. The sample taken for sequencing was PBMCs. All receptors come from a man aged 55 to 69 with head and neck cancer.

This clone was seen just once. The chain has TRBV18 and TRBJ1-6, with TRBD1 as a possible D gene (5 bases). CDR1 is KGHSH and CDR2 is LQKENI in the germline V gene. This CDR3 is 12 amino acids long. The V end lost 6 bases, the J end lost 7 bases, and 7 bases lay between the germline ends. CDR3 protein: CASSQGNSPLHF. For the CDR3, the DNA is TGTGCCAGCTCCCAGGGAAATTCACCCCTCCACTTT.

This clone was picked up one time. The V gene is TRBV20-1, the J gene TRBJ2-7; a possible D gene is TRBD2 (5 bases). V was shortened by 7 bases and J by 4 bases, with 11 bases between the two germline ends. Germline loops: CDR1 DFQATT, CDR2 SNEGSKA (reference sequence). This CDR3 spans 11 amino acids. The CDR3: CSVHGNYEQYF. The CDR3 DNA is TGCAGTGTACACGGGAATTACGAGCAGTACTTC.

V usage is TRBV9 and J usage is TRBJ1-2; no definite D call. Trimming cost V 4 bases and J 4 bases, with 11 bases left between them. In germline, CDR1 is SGDLS, CDR2 YYNGEE. The CDR3 sequence is 13 residues long. CDR3 in DNA: TGTGCCAGCAGCCCGGTCGGCCGCTATGGCTACACCTTC. Amino acids: CASSPVGRYGYTF.